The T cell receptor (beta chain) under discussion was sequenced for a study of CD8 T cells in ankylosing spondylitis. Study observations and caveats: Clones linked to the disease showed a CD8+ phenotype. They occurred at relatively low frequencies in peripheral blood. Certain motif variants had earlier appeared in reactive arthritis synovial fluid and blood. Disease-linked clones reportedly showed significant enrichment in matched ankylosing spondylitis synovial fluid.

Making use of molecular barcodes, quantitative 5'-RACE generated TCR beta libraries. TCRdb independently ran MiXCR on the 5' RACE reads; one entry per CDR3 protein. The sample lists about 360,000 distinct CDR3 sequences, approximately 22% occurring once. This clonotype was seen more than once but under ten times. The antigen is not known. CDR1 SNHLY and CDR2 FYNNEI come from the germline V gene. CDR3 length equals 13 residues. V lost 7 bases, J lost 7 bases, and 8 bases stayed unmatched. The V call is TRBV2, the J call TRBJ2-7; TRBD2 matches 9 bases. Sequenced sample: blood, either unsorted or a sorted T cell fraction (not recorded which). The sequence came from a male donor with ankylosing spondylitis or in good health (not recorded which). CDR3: CASTELAGKEQYF. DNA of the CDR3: TGTGCCAGCACGGAGCTAGCGGGGAAAGAGCAGTACTTC.